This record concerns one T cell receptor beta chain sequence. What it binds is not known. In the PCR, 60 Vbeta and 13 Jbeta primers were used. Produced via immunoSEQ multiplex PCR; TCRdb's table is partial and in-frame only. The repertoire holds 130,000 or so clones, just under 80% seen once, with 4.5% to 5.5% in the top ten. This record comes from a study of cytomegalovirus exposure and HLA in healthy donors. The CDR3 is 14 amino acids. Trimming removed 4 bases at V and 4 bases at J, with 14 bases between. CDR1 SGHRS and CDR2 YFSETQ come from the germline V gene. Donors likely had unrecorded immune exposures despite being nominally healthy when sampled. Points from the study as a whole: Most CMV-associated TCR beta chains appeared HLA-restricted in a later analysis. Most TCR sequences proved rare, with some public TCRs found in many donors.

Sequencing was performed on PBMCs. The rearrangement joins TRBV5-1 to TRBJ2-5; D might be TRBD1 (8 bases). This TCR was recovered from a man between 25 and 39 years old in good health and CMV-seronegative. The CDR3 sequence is CASSQDREGETQYF. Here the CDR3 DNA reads TGCGCCAGCAGCCAGGACAGGGAGGGAGAGACCCAGTACTTC.